The rows below give T cell receptor beta chains drawn from one sample of a study of identical twins. Using its own MiXCR run on the 5' RACE reads, TCRdb lists one record per CDR3 protein. The repertoire holds 350,000 to 600,000 distinct CDR3 sequences, more than 13% seen once, with over 0.5% in the top ten. The data were also submitted as part of a second study, on yellow fever vaccine responses in identical twins.

Sequencing input: CD4+ T cells sorted from blood. The receptors shown here come from a woman younger than 35 in good health. Both conserved end residues are part of each CDR3. Size tells how often a clone was seen (once, few, many) or the class of an expanded clone, and some rows leave it out.

TRBV20-1	TRBJ2-3	many	CSAREGEYATDTQYF
TRBV11-2	TRBJ2-6	.	CASSLGLRQTSGANVLTF
TRBV7-2	TRBJ2-3	.	CASSLVTVRSDTQYF
TRBV29-1	TRBJ2-7	many	CSAQQGFDEQYF
TRBV6-6	TRBJ1-1	many	CASSWTGRTEAFF
TRBV5-1	TRBJ2-5	few	CASSLQGIPETQYF
TRBV29-1	TRBJ2-7	few	CSVGPSGEQYF
TRBV20-1	TRBJ2-5	.	CRGSRSETQYF
TRBV11-2	TRBJ2-7	.	CASSLVGTALYEQYF
TRBV6-6	TRBJ2-7	.	CASSLLQGNEQYF
TRBV20-1	TRBJ2-5	.	CSAPQIAGVPETQYF
TRBV10-3	TRBJ1-6	.	CAISESIGRGSNSPLHF
TRBV28	TRBJ2-7	many	CASRRGHEQYF
TRBV27	TRBJ2-3	few	CASSLGSGVGWVTQYF
TRBV20-1	TRBJ1-3	few	CSARNPRREAIYF